These 27 T cell receptor beta chains share one sample of origin, sequenced in a study of spatial heterogeneity in lung cancer. Study observations and caveats: Tumoral mutation counts were tracked by counts of expanded intratumoral alpha and beta TCRs.

Time point of the sample: sample taken at primary tumor resection. TCRdb processed the 5' RACE reads anew with MiXCR; each CDR3 protein has one entry. The repertoire consists of over 10,000 distinct CDR3 sequences, with roughly 5.2% occurring once and the leading ten covering about 35%. Antigen specificity for these receptors is unknown. Sequencing used lung tumor tissue, obtained at surgery. The receptors shown here come from a male donor with early-stage non-small cell lung cancer.

This clonotype was seen at least ten times. The rearrangement uses TRBV7-8 and TRBJ2-4, with a possible D match to TRBD1 (6 bases). The germline V gene has CDR1 SGHVS and CDR2 FQNEAQ. CDR3 length: 15 residues. V lost 6 bases, J lost 11 bases, and 23 bases lay in between. The DNA for the CDR3 is TGTGCCAGCAGTTACAGGGAAGTTAAACCCGAGGTTCAGTACTTC. It encodes CASSYREVKPEVQYF.

This clonotype has at least ten counts. The chain couples TRBV7-9 to TRBJ2-1; TRBD2 matches 10 bases. The V gene end was trimmed by 5 bases and the J gene end by 13 bases; junction bases not matched to a gene: 5. This CDR3 has 12 amino acids. Germline CDR1 and CDR2: SEHNR and FQNEAQ (reference sequence). The CDR3 loop reads CASSLGTSAQFF. DNA for the CDR3: TGTGCCAGCAGCCTGGGGACTAGCGCTCAGTTCTTC.

This clonotype has at least ten counts. V gene TRBV9 combines with J gene TRBJ2-1; TRBD1 might be the D (6 bases). The CDR3 runs to 14 residues. Germline V gene lookup returns CDR1 SGDLS and CDR2 YYNGEE. V was trimmed by 2 bases and J by 7 bases, leaving 13 bases between them. The CDR3 DNA is TGTGCCAGCAGCGTGCTCGGGACACCAAATGAGCAGTTCTTC. Protein product: CASSVLGTPNEQFF.

This clonotype was counted many times. The gene calls are TRBV11-1 and TRBJ2-2; D is perhaps TRBD1 (5 bases). Trimming shortened V by 3 bases and J by 10 bases, and 12 bases separated the two germline ends. There are 13 residues in the CDR3. Germline V lookup: CDR1 SGHAT, CDR2 FQDESV (reference sequence). The chain's CDR3 is CASSFGREVELFF. CDR3 sequence (DNA): TGTGCCAGCAGCTTTGGCAGGGAAGTGGAGCTGTTTTTT.

The V and J genes are TRBV20-1 and TRBJ1-1; D uncertain. Per the germline V gene, CDR1 is DFQATT and CDR2 is SNEGSKA (reference sequence). The CDR3 is made up of 16 amino acids. The ends were cut back, 0 bases at V and 1 base at J, with 15 bases in the middle. CDR3 loop: CSARDWVQPQNTEAFF. CDR3 DNA: TGCAGTGCTAGAGATTGGGTACAACCCCAGAACACTGAAGCTTTCTTT.

This clonotype was detected a few times. The V call is TRBV30, the J call TRBJ1-6; no clear D gene. This CDR3 has 12 residues. V shed 7 bases and J shed 10 bases, with 14 bases lying between them. Germline V gene lookup returns CDR1 GTSNPN and CDR2 SVGIG (reference sequence). The DNA for the CDR3 is TGTGCCTCCGGAGGGTCAGAGTCACCCCTCCACTTT. This gives the protein CASGGSESPLHF.

This clonotype was detected ten times or more. J is TRBJ2-1 and V is TRBV29-1; perhaps TRBD1 as D (6 bases). V lost 5 bases and J 1 base, leaving 9 bases between the germline ends. This CDR3 comprises 13 residues. CDR1 and CDR2 (germline): SQVTM, ANQGSEA. The CDR3 is CSVRQESYNEQFF. The CDR3 DNA follows: TGCAGCGTTCGACAGGAGTCCTACAATGAGCAGTTCTTC.

This clonotype was seen many times. The V and J genes are TRBV28 and TRBJ2-1; 9 nucleotides align to TRBD1. The V and J ends lost 7 bases and 8 bases, in that order; junction bases with no gene match: 6. The CDR3 is made up of 13 amino acids. Germline V gives CDR1 MDHEN, CDR2 SYDVKM. For the CDR3, the DNA is TGTGCCAGCACCGGGACAGGGAGGGATGAGCAGTTCTTC. As protein: CASTGTGRDEQFF. Full variable domain (missing parts from reference TRBV28 and TRBJ2-1): DVKVTQSSRYLVKRTGEKVFLECVQDMDHENMFWYRQDPGLGLRLIYFSYDVKMKEKGDIPEGYSVSREKKERFSLILESASTNQTSMYLCASTGTGRDEQFFGPGTRLTVL.

This clonotype was counted at least ten times. In nucleotides, the CDR3 is TGTGCCAGCAGTTTAGCGTTTTTCGGCTCTGGGGCCAACGTCCTGACTTTC. Translation gives CASSLAFFGSGANVLTF. The V gene is TRBV12-3 or TRBV12-4, the J gene TRBJ2-6; no clear D. The CDR3 sequence is 17 residues long. The V gene lost 0 bases and the J gene lost 0 bases, with 9 bases spanning the gap.

This chain uses TRBV2 with TRBJ2-4; D is unclear. This CDR3 has 13 residues. V lost 6 bases to trimming and J lost 9 bases, with 15 bases between them. Germline CDR1 and CDR2: SNHLY and FYNNEI. This CDR3 is CASRSATRGIQYF. Here the CDR3 DNA reads TGTGCCAGCAGGTCTGCGACTCGTGGCATTCAGTACTTC. Combining the CDR3 with reference TRBV2 and TRBJ2-4 gives the whole variable domain EPEVTQTPSHQVTQMGQEVILRCVPISNHLYFYWYRQILGQKVEFLVSFYNNEISEKSEIFDDQFSVERPDGSNFTLKIRSTKLEDSAMYFCASRSATRGIQYFGAGTRLSVL.

This rearrangement joins TRBV24-1 to TRBJ2-2, with D unclear. CDR1 is KGHDR, CDR2 SFDVKD, per germline. V was shortened by 6 bases and J by 6 bases, with 4 bases between the two germline ends. The length of the CDR3 is 11 residues. The CDR3 protein is CATSFAGELFF. The CDR3 DNA reads as TGTGCCACCAGTTTTGCCGGGGAGCTGTTTTTT.

This clonotype has ten or more counts. The chain combines TRBV7-2 with TRBJ1-1; TRBD1 aligns across 7 bases. From germline, CDR1 is SGHTA and CDR2 FQGNSA. V gave up 8 bases and J gave up 5 bases; unmatched junction bases: 11. The CDR3 sequence is 14 residues long. CDR3 in amino acids: CASASRQGGTEAFF. In nucleotides, the CDR3 is TGTGCCAGCGCATCACGACAGGGCGGAACTGAAGCTTTCTTT.

This clonotype was detected ten times or more. The V call is TRBV7-2, the J call TRBJ1-1; D unclear. Germline values: CDR1 SGHTA, CDR2 FQGNSA. Trimming shortened V by 1 base and J by 11 bases, and 11 bases separated the two germline ends. This CDR3 has 12 amino acids. CDR3 nucleotide sequence: TGTGCCAGCAGCTTAGGTATAGGCTGGGCTTTCTTT. Translation gives CASSLGIGWAFF.

This clonotype has at least ten counts. This chain uses TRBV6-2 or TRBV6-3 with TRBJ1-2; D is ambiguous. V lost 8 bases and J 5 bases, leaving 21 bases between the germline ends. Germline V gene lookup returns CDR1 MNHEY and CDR2 SVGEGT. This CDR3 region has 15 residues. CDR3 nucleotide sequence: TGTGCCAGCCTTTTTTTCGACGCAATCGGGTATGGCTACACCTTC. Its protein is CASLFFDAIGYGYTF.

This clonotype came up many times. This chain joins TRBV12-3 or TRBV12-4 and TRBJ1-2, with a weak D call TRBD1 (6 bases). CDR3 length: 12 residues. V shed 5 bases and J shed 5 bases, with 9 bases lying between them. The CDR3 here is CASSDTGYGYTF. The CDR3 region has the DNA TGTGCCAGCAGTGATACAGGGTATGGCTACACCTTC.

The table lists this clonotype with many counts. An end of the junction differs from the germline gene, which may be a read error. The chain combines TRBV7-7 with TRBJ2-2; 7 nucleotides agree with TRBD1. Germline CDR1 and CDR2: SSHAT and FNYEAQ (reference sequence). The CDR3 runs to 16 residues. CDR3 sequence reads: CASSLEAGGNTGELFF. The CDR3 region has the DNA TGTGCTAGCAGCTTAGAGGCAGGGGGTAACACCGGGGAGCTGTTTTTT.

This clonotype has at least ten counts. This rearrangement joins TRBV11-2 to TRBJ2-7; D unresolved. V was shortened by 4 bases and J by 5 bases, with 9 bases between the two germline ends. The CDR3 extends over 12 amino acids. CDR1 SGHAT and CDR2 FQNNGV come from the germline V gene. CDR3: CASSSFLDEQYV. CDR3 bases: TGTGCCAGCAGCTCCTTTTTAGACGAGCAGTACGTC.

Judged by abundance, this clonotype is medium-sized. The V call is TRBV7-8, the J call TRBJ1-5; possibly TRBD1 for D (6 bases). Germline loops: CDR1 SGHVS, CDR2 FQNEAQ. With 1 base removed from V and 7 bases from J, the gap between germline ends came to 14 bases. The CDR3 is made up of 15 amino acids. The CDR3 sequence is CASSLGQATSQPQHF. The CDR3, as DNA: TGTGCCAGCAGCTTAGGACAGGCGACCTCCCAGCCCCAGCATTTT.

This clonotype was found many times. V gene TRBV20-1 combines with J gene TRBJ1-5, with D perhaps TRBD1 (6 bases). Germline V gene data show CDR1 as DFQATT and CDR2 as SNEGSKA (reference sequence). The CDR3 is 14 residues long. V was pared by 0 bases and J by 5 bases, with 11 bases between. This CDR3 reads CSARDRRGHQPQHF. CDR3 coding DNA: TGCAGTGCTAGAGATCGACGGGGGCATCAGCCCCAGCATTTT.

This clonotype was recorded at least ten times. The chain uses TRBV18 and TRBJ2-3; D gene ambiguous. Germline V gives CDR1 KGHSH, CDR2 LQKENI. The V gene lost 1 base and the J gene lost 2 bases, with 4 bases spanning the gap. The CDR3 loop spans 13 amino acids. The CDR3 here is CASSPRTTDTQYF. The CDR3 DNA follows: TGTGCCAGCTCACCACGTACCACAGATACGCAGTATTTT.

This clonotype was observed many times. This rearrangement joins TRBV20-1 to TRBJ2-2; tentatively, D is TRBD1 or TRBD2 (6 bases each). This CDR3 contains 16 residues. Trimming shortened V by 5 bases and J by 5 bases, and 21 bases separated the two germline ends. CDR1 is DFQATT and CDR2 is SNEGSKA in the germline V gene (reference sequence). The CDR3 sequence is CSAPYTRGARTGELFF. CDR3 DNA sequence: TGCAGTGCTCCATACACTAGGGGGGCGAGGACCGGGGAGCTGTTTTTT.

In its sample, this clonotype was seen many times. The J gene is TRBJ1-1, the V gene TRBV12-3 or TRBV12-4; D is unclear. This CDR3 is 16 amino acids long. The germline V and J ends were trimmed by 7 bases and 4 bases, with 22 bases remaining between them. CDR3 nucleotides: TGTGCCAGCACCGACCCCGGATCCACCAGGAGCACTGAAGCTTTCTTT. Its translation: CASTDPGSTRSTEAFF.

This clonotype occurred many times. The chain combines TRBV7-2 with TRBJ1-1; D gene ambiguous. The CDR3 extends over 13 amino acids. Germline CDR1 is SGHTA and CDR2 is FQGNSA. Deletions cut 4 bases from V and 5 bases from J, with 11 bases between. The CDR3 region is CASSSTGRTEAFF. The CDR3 nucleotides read TGTGCCAGCAGCTCAACCGGGAGGACTGAAGCTTTCTTT.

This clonotype was recorded at least ten times. The chain recombines TRBV6-1 with TRBJ1-5, with D possibly matching TRBD1 (5 bases). The CDR3 runs to 14 residues. Trimming removed 6 bases at V and 0 bases at J, with 9 bases between. The germline gives CDR1 MNHNS, CDR2 SASEGT. CDR3 loop: CASSVQDSNQPQHF. The CDR3 DNA sequence: TGTGCCAGCAGCGTACAGGATAGCAATCAGCCCCAGCATTTT.

This clonotype is medium-sized in the sample. This chain joins TRBV9 and TRBJ1-1; D call uncertain. V shed 0 bases and J shed 1 base, with 7 bases lying between them. Germline V gene data show CDR1 as SGDLS and CDR2 as YYNGEE. The CDR3 sequence is 14 residues long. The CDR3: CASSVGMSNTEAFF. The CDR3 nucleotides are TGTGCCAGCAGCGTAGGGATGTCGAACACTGAAGCTTTCTTT. Using reference TRBV9 and TRBJ1-1 for the parts outside the CDR3, the full variable domain is DSGVTQTPKHLITATGQRVTLRCSPRSGDLSVYWYQQSLDQGLQFLIQYYNGEERAKGNILERFSAQQFPDLHSELNLSSLELGDSALYFCASSVGMSNTEAFFGQGTRLTVV.

This clonotype was recorded many times. The V gene is TRBV6-2 or TRBV6-3, the J gene TRBJ2-1; D gene ambiguous. This CDR3 contains 14 residues. Per germline, CDR1 MNHEY and CDR2 SVGEGT. Trimming took off 8 bases at V and 9 bases at J, with 20 bases between the two ends. The CDR3 nucleotides read TGTGCCAGCCTCTCCCCCGACTCCCTTGGTGAGCAGTTCTTC. Its protein product is CASLSPDSLGEQFF.

This clonotype was seen more than once but under ten times. The chain uses TRBV20-1 and TRBJ2-5; 8 nucleotides align to TRBD1. This CDR3 region has 13 residues. The junction had 3 bases not matched to a gene; V was cut back by 1 base and J by 5 bases. The germline V gene encodes CDR1 DFQATT and CDR2 SNEGSKA (reference sequence). CDR3 DNA: TGCAGTGCTAGAGGACAGGGGTGGGAGACCCAGTACTTC. Translation gives CSARGQGWETQYF.